The 21 T cell receptor beta chains given below trace back to one sample, sequenced in a study of blood T cell repertoires in COVID-19. The assay was immunoSEQ multiplex PCR, and TCRdb's table has in-frame clones only and misses some. The sample contains around 46,000 clones, 80% to 90% of which appear only once. Sequencing used peripheral blood. These TCRs come from a man aged 50-59 years with acute or convalescent COVID-19.

The chain links TRBV2 to TRBJ2-5; D perhaps matches TRBD1 (6 bases). There are 14 residues in the CDR3. Germline CDR1 and CDR2: SNHLY and FYNNEI. V was cut by 6 bases and J by 5 bases, with 16 bases left in between. The CDR3 DNA reads as TGTGCCAGCAGAGTACCAGGGGTTCGGGAGACCCAGTACTTC. Amino acid sequence: CASRVPGVRETQYF.

V usage is TRBV7-6 and J usage is TRBJ1-6; D unresolved. CDR1 is SGHVS and CDR2 is FNYEAQ in the germline V gene. Trimming left V 5 bases short and J 0 bases short, with 14 bases between. CDR3 length: 17 amino acids. The CDR3 DNA sequence: TGTGCCAGCAGCGCCAACCCGCCGAGCTCCTATAATTCACCCCTCCACTTT. It is translated as CASSANPPSSYNSPLHF.

Here the CDR3 reads CASSVEGLQGYLGEQFF. The DNA of the CDR3 is TGTGCCAGCAGCGTAGAGGGACTACAGGGTTATCTGGGTGAGCAGTTCTTC. The chain joins TRBV9 to TRBJ2-1; D may be TRBD2 (7 bases). CDR1 is SGDLS, CDR2 YYNGEE, per germline. The CDR3 loop spans 17 amino acids. V lost 0 bases and J 9 bases, leaving 22 bases between the germline ends.

The J gene is TRBJ2-3, the V gene TRBV5-1; D is undetermined. V lost 4 bases and J 1 base, leaving 16 bases between the germline ends. Germline V gene sequence: CDR1 SGHRS, CDR2 YFSETQ. This CDR3 has 16 residues. CDR3 in amino acids: CASSPLGVGGTDTQYF. The CDR3 DNA sequence: TGCGCCAGCAGCCCCCTCGGTGTCGGAGGCACAGATACGCAGTATTTT.

The genes are TRBV18 and TRBJ2-3; possible D gene TRBD2, 6 bases. The CDR3 sequence is 14 residues long. Germline V gene lookup returns CDR1 KGHSH and CDR2 LQKENI. V lost 5 bases, J lost 4 bases, and 13 bases lay in between. The CDR3 sequence: CASSTGGPPDTQYF. The DNA of the CDR3 is TGTGCCAGCTCAACCGGGGGTCCTCCAGATACGCAGTATTTT.

The chain couples TRBV3-1 (or the pseudogene TRBV3-2) to TRBJ1-4; unclear D gene. The CDR3 contains 13 residues. Germline V gives CDR1 LGHDT, CDR2 YNNKEL (reference sequence). With 3 bases removed from V and 8 bases from J, the gap between germline ends came to 10 bases. Here the CDR3 DNA reads TGTGCCAGCAGCCACCCCTCGGGGGAAAAACTGTTTTTT. Amino acid sequence: CASSHPSGEKLFF.

The V gene is TRBV30, the J gene TRBJ1-4; 7 nucleotides agree with TRBD1. Germline assignment: CDR1 GTSNPN and CDR2 SVGIG (reference sequence). The CDR3 has 14 amino acids. Unmatched junction bases numbered 3, after V lost 2 bases and J lost 3 bases. The CDR3 region has the DNA TGTGCCTGGAGTATGGGACAGCCTAATGAAAAACTGTTTTTT. Protein sequence: CAWSMGQPNEKLFF.

This chain links TRBV6-5 with TRBJ1-2, with a weak D call TRBD1 (6 bases). The V gene lost 5 bases and the J gene lost 0 bases, with 7 bases spanning the gap. In germline, CDR1 is MNHEY, CDR2 SVGAGI. This CDR3 has 13 residues. The DNA for the CDR3 is TGTGCCAGCAGTCGGGACACTAACTATGGCTACACCTTC. Translation: CASSRDTNYGYTF.

The rearrangement links TRBV14 to TRBJ1-1; D is ambiguous. With 3 bases removed from V and 1 base from J, the gap between germline ends came to 6 bases. In germline, CDR1 is SGHDN, CDR2 FVKESK. The CDR3 is 13 residues long. The CDR3 DNA is TGTGCCAGCAGCCATGACTGGAACACTGAAGCTTTCTTT. Its translation is CASSHDWNTEAFF.

This chain connects TRBV2 to TRBJ2-3; 7 bases agree with TRBD2. With 7 bases clipped from V and 0 bases from J, the junction kept 4 bases outside the gene matches. From germline, CDR1 is SNHLY and CDR2 FYNNEI. The CDR3 extends over 14 amino acids. The CDR3 DNA is TGTGCCAGCAAGCGGGACGGGAGCACAGATACGCAGTATTTT. This translates into CASKRDGSTDTQYF.

The chain carries TRBV9 and TRBJ1-2; maybe TRBD1 (6 bases). Trimming pared 0 bases from V and 7 bases from J, leaving 10 bases between. The CDR3 contains 13 residues. Germline V gene lookup returns CDR1 SGDLS and CDR2 YYNGEE. CDR3 in amino acids: CASSVGSGVGYTF. In DNA form, the CDR3 reads TGTGCCAGCAGCGTAGGCTCAGGGGTTGGCTACACCTTC.

The chain couples TRBV3-1 (or the pseudogene TRBV3-2) to TRBJ1-6, with a weak D call TRBD1 (5 bases). The CDR3 loop spans 14 amino acids. The V and J ends lost 4 bases and 4 bases respectively, with 8 bases between them. CDR1 and CDR2 from the germline V gene are LGHDT and YNNKEL (reference sequence). This chain's CDR3 is CASSLGLYNSPLHF. In nucleotides, the CDR3 is TGTGCCAGCAGCCTGGGACTTTATAATTCACCCCTCCACTTT.

The genes are TRBV9 and TRBJ1-4; TRBD1 agrees at 8 bases. The V and J ends lost 1 base and 10 bases, in that order; junction bases with no gene match: 3. The germline V gene has CDR1 SGDLS and CDR2 YYNGEE. CDR3 length: 13 amino acids. The CDR3 region is CASSVTGGGKLFF. The CDR3 coding sequence is TGTGCCAGCAGCGTAACAGGGGGAGGAAAACTGTTTTTT. Complete variable domain (other parts from reference TRBV9 and TRBJ1-4): DSGVTQTPKHLITATGQRVTLRCSPRSGDLSVYWYQQSLDQGLQFLIQYYNGEERAKGNILERFSAQQFPDLHSELNLSSLELGDSALYFCASSVTGGGKLFFGSGTQLSVL.

The rearrangement joins TRBV13 to TRBJ1-1; TRBD1 matches 9 bases. This CDR3 has 15 residues. CDR1 PRHDT and CDR2 FYEKMQ come from the germline V gene (reference sequence). The junction had 4 bases not matched to a gene; V was cut back by 4 bases and J by 1 base. The CDR3 DNA reads TGTGCCAGCAGCTCACGGGGACAGGGGAACACTGAAGCTTTCTTT. Translating it yields CASSSRGQGNTEAFF.

The rearrangement uses TRBV7-2 and TRBJ2-3; 10 nucleotides match TRBD2. The germline V gene has CDR1 SGHTA and CDR2 FQGNSA. The CDR3 is made up of 18 amino acids. Trimming took 6 bases from V and 0 from J; bases not matched to a gene: 12. The CDR3: CASSQWASGGPSTDTQYF. The CDR3 coding sequence is TGTGCCAGCAGTCAATGGGCTAGCGGGGGACCTAGCACAGATACGCAGTATTTT.

This sequence joins TRBV5-3 and TRBJ1-5; weak D call: TRBD1 (5 bases). TRBV5-3 falls under the ORF class, with uncertain function. Trimming cost V 10 bases and J 1 base, with 15 bases left between them. CDR3 length equals 14 residues. The chain's CDR3 is CARGVYSSNQPQHF. CDR3 DNA: TGTGCCCGGGGGGTTTACAGCAGCAATCAGCCCCAGCATTTT.

This clone was counted between two and nine times. This chain joins TRBV3-1 (or the pseudogene TRBV3-2) and TRBJ1-2, with 7 bases fitting TRBD1. Germline values: CDR1 LGHDT, CDR2 YNNKEL (reference sequence). This CDR3 is built from 16 residues. V lost 0 bases, J lost 8 bases, and 12 bases stayed unmatched. DNA for the CDR3: TGTGCCAGCAGCCAAGATGTGGCCAGGGGGGCCATAGGCTACACCTTC. As protein: CASSQDVARGAIGYTF.

This chain's CDR3 is CASSVLGTRNEKLFF. The CDR3 DNA is TGTGCCAGCAGCGTATTGGGGACAAGAAATGAAAAACTGTTTTTT. V and J are TRBV9 and TRBJ1-4; perhaps TRBD1 as D (6 bases). Germline CDR1 is SGDLS and CDR2 is YYNGEE. The CDR3 contains 15 residues. The ends were cut back, 1 base at V and 5 bases at J, with 12 bases in the middle.

This rearrangement joins TRBV19 to TRBJ1-2; 8 bases fit TRBD1. Germline CDR1 and CDR2: LNHDA and SQIVND (reference sequence). The CDR3 sequence is 13 residues long. The V gene end was trimmed by 6 bases and the J gene end by 3 bases; junction bases not matched to a gene: 3. Here the CDR3 DNA reads TGTGCCAGTAGAACACAGGGGGACTATGGCTACACCTTC. It specifies CASRTQGDYGYTF.

The chain is built from TRBV7-9 and TRBJ1-1; unclear D gene. Trimming removed 4 bases from V and 3 bases from J, with 12 bases in between. The CDR3 totals 14 residues. The germline V gene has CDR1 SEHNR and CDR2 FQNEAQ (reference sequence). CDR3 in amino acids: CASSSGYFDTEAFF. The DNA of the CDR3 is TGTGCCAGCAGCTCGGGGTATTTCGACACTGAAGCTTTCTTT.

The CDR3 sequence: CASSTGNTEAFF. CDR3 DNA: TGTGCCAGCAGCACGGGGAACACTGAAGCTTTCTTT. The rearrangement joins TRBV7-8 to TRBJ1-1; D unclear. CDR1 and CDR2 (germline): SGHVS, FQNEAQ. The V and J ends lost 5 bases and 1 base respectively, with 5 bases between them. CDR3 length equals 12 residues.